Below are 32 T cell receptor beta chains sequenced from a single sample in a study of monozygotic twins with inflammatory bowel disease. TCRdb re-called the 5' RACE reads and gives one entry per CDR3 protein, without DNA. This sample contains roughly 140,000 distinct CDR3 sequences. Sequencing was done on a sample of blood. The receptors stem from a human donor with ulcerative colitis or Crohn's disease, or a healthy co-twin of an affected twin (not recorded which).

The V gene is TRBV5-4, the J gene TRBJ1-1. This CDR3 has 16 amino acids. The V gene's germline CDR1 is SGHNT and CDR2 YYREEE (reference sequence). The CDR3 sequence is CASSSSFNTRNTEAFF.

The chain joins TRBV18 to TRBJ1-6. Germline assignment: CDR1 KGHSH and CDR2 LQKENI. The CDR3 extends over 12 amino acids. CDR3 region: CASSPPQGPLHF.

The chain combines TRBV4-1 with TRBJ1-2; there is no DNA to check the TCRdb D call of TRBD1. Germline loops: CDR1 MGHRA, CDR2 YSYEKL. This CDR3 is built from 15 residues. CDR3 sequence: CASSQEDRGLYGYTF.

The chain combines TRBV5-1 with TRBJ2-7; there is no DNA to check the TCRdb D call of TRBD1. The CDR3 sequence is 13 residues long. From germline, CDR1 is SGHRS and CDR2 YFSETQ. The CDR3: CASSLGRGREQYF.

The chain joins TRBV18 to TRBJ2-7. CDR1 is KGHSH, CDR2 LQKENI, per germline. CDR3 length equals 15 residues. This CDR3 is CASSYQTGVSYEQYF.

The chain recombines TRBV7-9 with TRBJ2-7; TCRdb proposes TRBD2, but this gene call is untestable without DNA. The CDR3 contains 12 residues. The V gene's germline CDR1 is SEHNR and CDR2 FQNEAQ (reference sequence). CDR3 sequence: CASSLGTREQYF.

The rearrangement joins TRBV5-1 to TRBJ2-2; TCRdb's D call, TRBD2, is unchecked because there is no DNA. CDR1 is SGHRS, CDR2 YFSETQ, per germline. CDR3 length: 16 amino acids. The CDR3 sequence: CASSLVAGINTGELFF.

The rearrangement joins TRBV7-2 to TRBJ2-2; TCRdb's D call of TRBD1 is untestable without DNA. The CDR3 sequence is 16 residues long. From germline, CDR1 is SGHTA and CDR2 FQGNSA. CDR3 loop: CASSLAGTVNTGELFF.

The CDR3 spells CSVEASNGDEQYF. The genes are TRBV29-1 and TRBJ2-7; with no DNA, the TCRdb D assignment of TRBD2 cannot be verified. CDR1 and CDR2 from the germline V gene are SQVTM and ANQGSEA. The length of the CDR3 is 13 residues.

The J gene is TRBJ2-3, the V gene TRBV20-1; without DNA, the TCRdb call of TRBD2 cannot be checked. The CDR3 runs 17 residues. CDR1 is DFQATT, CDR2 SNEGSKA, per germline (reference sequence). CDR3 protein: CSARDLGLAGGTDTQYF.

The chain recombines TRBV5-1 with TRBJ2-3; the D gene TCRdb calls, TRBD1, cannot be checked with no DNA. CDR1 and CDR2 from the germline V gene are SGHRS and YFSETQ. CDR3 size: 15 residues. CDR3 protein: CASSQTTGAADTQYF.

The chain joins TRBV28 to TRBJ1-5; TCRdb selects TRBD1, and the lack of DNA leaves this call unchecked. Germline assignment: CDR1 MDHEN and CDR2 SYDVKM. This CDR3 comprises 14 residues. The CDR3 here is CASGDTYSNQPQHF.

The V gene is TRBV6-5, the J gene TRBJ1-1; TCRdb picks TRBD1, but there is no DNA to check that call. Germline V gene data show CDR1 as MNHEY and CDR2 as SVGAGI. There are 15 residues in the CDR3. CDR3 residues: CASSYPKGLGTEAFF.

The chain is built from TRBV29-1 and TRBJ2-2; without DNA, the TCRdb call of TRBD2 cannot be checked. Germline V CDR1 and CDR2: SQVTM, ANQGSEA. The CDR3 runs 13 residues. The CDR3 sequence is CSVAGLLTGELFF.

The chain combines TRBV10-3 with TRBJ1-2; the D gene TCRdb calls, TRBD1, cannot be checked with no DNA. This CDR3 is 14 amino acids long. The germline CDR1 and CDR2 sequences are ENHRY and SYGVKD. The CDR3 is CAISGGTGVFGYTF.

The chain combines TRBV24-1 with TRBJ2-1; TCRdb lists TRBD1, though no DNA is available to test this call. Germline V lookup: CDR1 KGHDR, CDR2 SFDVKD. This CDR3 has 16 residues. The CDR3 protein is CATSEGGGDTYNEQFF.

V usage is TRBV7-6 and J usage is TRBJ2-7; TCRdb picks TRBD2, but there is no DNA to check that call. The CDR3 is 15 residues long. Per the germline V gene, CDR1 is SGHVS and CDR2 is FNYEAQ. CDR3 amino acids: CASSPGVAEGYEQYF. Full variable domain (outside the CDR3, taken from reference TRBV7-6 and TRBJ2-7): GAGVSQSPRYKVTKRGQDVALRCDPISGHVSLYWYRQALGQGPEFLTYFNYEAQQDKSGLPNDRFSAERPEGSISTLTIQRTEQRDSAMYRCASSPGVAEGYEQYFGPGTRLTVT.

This rearrangement joins TRBV18 to TRBJ1-1. The germline V gene has CDR1 KGHSH and CDR2 LQKENI. The CDR3 length is 14 residues. The CDR3 reads CASSPGWSNTEAFF.

The V call is TRBV7-2, the J call TRBJ2-4; TCRdb indicates TRBD1, and absent DNA this call remains unverified. The CDR3 is 17 amino acids. Looked up from germline, CDR1 is SGHTA and CDR2 is FQGNSA. CDR3 sequence reads: CASSLRGTGGYVVIQYF.

The rearrangement links TRBV4-3 to TRBJ1-4; TCRdb names TRBD1, which stays unverified in the absence of DNA. From germline, CDR1 is LGHNA and CDR2 YSLEER. The CDR3 runs 15 residues. CDR3 sequence: CASSQEGTVNEKLFF.

This chain uses TRBV5-1 with TRBJ1-5; TCRdb's assignment of TRBD1 cannot be checked, as there is no DNA. Germline V gives CDR1 SGHRS, CDR2 YFSETQ. The CDR3 length is 14 residues. The CDR3 loop is CASSADSYNQPQHF.

The rearrangement joins TRBV27 to TRBJ2-2; TCRdb's D call of TRBD1 is untestable without DNA. The CDR3 has 18 amino acids. Germline V lookup: CDR1 MNHEY, CDR2 SMNVEV (reference sequence). The CDR3 sequence: CASSLFRGQGRRTGELFF.

The chain links TRBV27 to TRBJ2-5. Germline V lookup: CDR1 MNHEY, CDR2 SMNVEV (reference sequence). The CDR3 runs 13 residues. CDR3 amino acids: CASSGYSQETQYF.

The V and J genes are TRBV30 and TRBJ2-6; TCRdb indicates TRBD1, and absent DNA this call remains unverified. CDR1 GTSNPN and CDR2 SVGIG come from the germline V gene (reference sequence). The CDR3 totals 15 residues. This chain's CDR3 is CAWSGQGTGANVLTF.

The J gene is TRBJ1-1, the V gene TRBV13; TCRdb reports TRBD1, a call that lacks DNA to check it against. The CDR3 is 17 residues long. Germline CDR1 reads PRHDT; CDR2 reads FYEKMQ (reference sequence). This CDR3 reads CASSTAYPGHPIAEAFF.

The chain couples TRBV18 to TRBJ2-7. Germline V lookup: CDR1 KGHSH, CDR2 LQKENI. The CDR3 contains 15 residues. The CDR3 reads CASSPLMTNSYEQYF.

The chain has TRBV7-3 and TRBJ1-3. The length of the CDR3 is 13 residues. Per germline, CDR1 SGHTA and CDR2 FQGTGA. The CDR3 sequence: CASSRAEGNTIYF.

This rearrangement joins TRBV7-8 to TRBJ1-1. This CDR3 has 15 residues. The germline V gene encodes CDR1 SGHVS and CDR2 FQNEAQ. This CDR3 is CASSPDAGGYTEAFF.

This sequence joins TRBV6-2 or TRBV6-3 and TRBJ1-4; TCRdb calls TRBD1, which cannot be checked without DNA. Germline values: CDR1 MNHEY, CDR2 SVGEGT. The CDR3 totals 14 residues. CDR3 loop: CASSGQGPVEKLFF.

The chain employs TRBV5-1 and TRBJ1-5; with no DNA, the TCRdb D assignment of TRBD1 cannot be verified. The CDR3 runs 15 residues. The V gene's germline CDR1 is SGHRS and CDR2 YFSETQ. The CDR3 region is CASSFRTLLMQPQHF.

This sequence joins TRBV6-2 or TRBV6-3 and TRBJ1-2; lacking DNA, the TRBD1 call made by TCRdb goes unchecked. Germline CDR1 reads MNHEY; CDR2 reads SVGEGT. The CDR3 contains 16 residues. This CDR3 reads CASSWEGGTPGYGYTF.

The genes are TRBV7-2 and TRBJ2-6. CDR3 length: 19 residues. CDR1 is SGHTA and CDR2 is FQGNSA in the germline V gene. The CDR3 sequence: CASSLAPFGETSGANVLTF.